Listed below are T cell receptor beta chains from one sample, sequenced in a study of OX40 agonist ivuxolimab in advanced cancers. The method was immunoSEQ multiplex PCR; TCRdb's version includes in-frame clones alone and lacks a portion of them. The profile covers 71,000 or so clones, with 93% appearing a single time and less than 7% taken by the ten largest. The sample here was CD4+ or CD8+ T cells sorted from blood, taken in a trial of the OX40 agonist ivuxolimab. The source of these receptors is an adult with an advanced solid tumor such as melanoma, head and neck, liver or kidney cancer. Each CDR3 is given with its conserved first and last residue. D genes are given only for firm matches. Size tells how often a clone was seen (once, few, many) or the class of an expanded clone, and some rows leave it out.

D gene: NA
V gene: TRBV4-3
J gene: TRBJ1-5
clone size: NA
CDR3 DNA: TGCGCCAGCAGCCAAGATTGGGGGCCGGGACAGCCCCAGCATTTT
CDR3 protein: CASSQDWGPGQPQHF

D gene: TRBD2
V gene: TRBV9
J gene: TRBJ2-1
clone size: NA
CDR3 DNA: TGTGCCAGCAGGGGGACTAGCGGGAGACGTGAGCAGTTCTTC
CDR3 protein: CASRGTSGRREQFF

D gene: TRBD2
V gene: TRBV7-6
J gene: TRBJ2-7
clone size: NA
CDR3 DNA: TGTGCCAGCAGCTTAGAAGCGGGGAGGAACGAGCAGTACTTC
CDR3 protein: CASSLEAGRNEQYF

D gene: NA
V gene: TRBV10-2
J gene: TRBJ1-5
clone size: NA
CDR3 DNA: TGCGCCAGCAGTGAGGGAGAACAGCCCCAGCATTTT
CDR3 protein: CASSEGEQPQHF

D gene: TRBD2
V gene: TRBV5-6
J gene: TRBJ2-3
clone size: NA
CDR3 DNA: TGTGCCAGCAGCAACGGGGGGTTTAGCACAGATACGCAGTATTTT
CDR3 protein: CASSNGGFSTDTQYF

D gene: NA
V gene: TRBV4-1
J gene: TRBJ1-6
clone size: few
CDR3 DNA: TGCGCCAGCAGCCAATCGCAACAGGGAAGTTCACCCCTCCACTTT
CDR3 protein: CASSQSQQGSSPLHF

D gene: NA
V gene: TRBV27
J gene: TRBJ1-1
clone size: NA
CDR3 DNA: TGTGCCAGCAGTTCGGACAGACGGATCACTGAAGCTTTCTTT
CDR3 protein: CASSSDRRITEAFF

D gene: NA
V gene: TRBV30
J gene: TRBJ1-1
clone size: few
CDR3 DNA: TGTGCCTGGAGTCCAGCCAGGAACACTGAAGCTTTCTTT
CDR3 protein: CAWSPARNTEAFF

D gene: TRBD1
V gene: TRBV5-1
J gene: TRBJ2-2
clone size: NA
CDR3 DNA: TGCGCCAGCAGCCCGGACAGGCGGAACACCGGGGAGCTGTTTTTT
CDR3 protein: CASSPDRRNTGELFF

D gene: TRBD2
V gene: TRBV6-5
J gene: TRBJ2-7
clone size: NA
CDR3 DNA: TGTGCCAGCAGTAGCGGGGGGGCTTTCTACGAGCAGTACTTC
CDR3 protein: CASSSGGAFYEQYF

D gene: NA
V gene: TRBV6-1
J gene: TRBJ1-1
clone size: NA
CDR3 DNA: TGTGCCAGTGGACTGTTTGAAGCTTTCTTT
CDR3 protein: CASGLFEAFF

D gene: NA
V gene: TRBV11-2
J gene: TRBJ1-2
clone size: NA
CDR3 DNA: TGTGCCAGCAGCTTAGGCGCAGGGAACTATGGCTACACCTTC
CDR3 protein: CASSLGAGNYGYTF

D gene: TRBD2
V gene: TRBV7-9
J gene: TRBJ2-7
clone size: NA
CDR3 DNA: TGTGCCAGCAGTTCTAGCGGGAGGTCGTCCTACGAGCAGTACTTC
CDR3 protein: CASSSSGRSSYEQYF

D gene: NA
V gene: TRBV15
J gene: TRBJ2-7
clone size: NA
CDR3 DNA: TGTGCCACCAGCAGAGATTCCAGGGCGTTGCCCTACGAGCAGTACTTC
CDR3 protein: CATSRDSRALPYEQYF

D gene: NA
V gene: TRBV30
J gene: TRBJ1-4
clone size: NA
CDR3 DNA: TGTGCCTGGAGTGTATCGGGGGTGTGGGAAAAACTGTTTTTT
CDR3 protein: CAWSVSGVWEKLFF

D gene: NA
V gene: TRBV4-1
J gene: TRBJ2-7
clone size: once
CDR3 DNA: TGCGCCAGCAGCCAAGATGGCTTCGAGCAGTACTTC
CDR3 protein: CASSQDGFEQYF

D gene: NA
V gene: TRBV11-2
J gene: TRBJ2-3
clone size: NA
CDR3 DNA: TGTGCCAGCAGCGGGCATTGGAGGGGACTTCGGAGCACAGATACGCAGTATTTT
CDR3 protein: CASSGHWRGLRSTDTQYF

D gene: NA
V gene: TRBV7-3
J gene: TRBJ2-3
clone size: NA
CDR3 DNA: TGTGCCAGCAGCTTATTTGGTGGGATGGTAAGAGATACGCAGTATTTT
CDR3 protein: CASSLFGGMVRDTQYF

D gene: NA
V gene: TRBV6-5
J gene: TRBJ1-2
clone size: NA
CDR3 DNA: TGTGCCAGCAGTTACGAACCGACAAGGTCCTATGGCTACACCTTC
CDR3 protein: CASSYEPTRSYGYTF

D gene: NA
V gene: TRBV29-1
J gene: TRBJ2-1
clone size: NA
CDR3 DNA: TGCAGCGTGACCGCTCTCAATGAGCAGTTCTTC
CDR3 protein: CSVTALNEQFF

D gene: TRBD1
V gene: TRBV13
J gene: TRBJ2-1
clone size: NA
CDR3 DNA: TGTGCCAGCAGCTTAGACAGGGGTTTAATCGAAAATGAGCAGTTCTTC
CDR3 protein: CASSLDRGLIENEQFF

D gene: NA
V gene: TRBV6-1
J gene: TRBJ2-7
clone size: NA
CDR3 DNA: TGTGCCAGCAGTGAAGCGCTTCGGGGGGCGCGGTACGAGCAGTACTTC
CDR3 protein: CASSEALRGARYEQYF

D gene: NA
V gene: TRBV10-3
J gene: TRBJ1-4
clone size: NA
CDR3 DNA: TGTGCCATCAGTGAGTCGATCTTGGCAACTAATGAAAAACTGTTTTTT
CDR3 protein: CAISESILATNEKLFF

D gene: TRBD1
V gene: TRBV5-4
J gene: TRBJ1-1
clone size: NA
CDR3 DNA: TGTGCCAGCAGCCTTGGACAGGGGCCCACTGAAGCTTTCTTT
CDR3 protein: CASSLGQGPTEAFF

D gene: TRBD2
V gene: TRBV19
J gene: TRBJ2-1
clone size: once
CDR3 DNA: TGTGCCAGTGGTGCAGGGCTAGCGGGAAACAATGAGCAGTTCTTC
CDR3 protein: CASGAGLAGNNEQFF

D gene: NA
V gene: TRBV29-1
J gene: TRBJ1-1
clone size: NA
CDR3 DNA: TGCAGCGTTGTCCCCAGGGAACTGAACACTGAAGCTTTCTTT
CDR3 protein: CSVVPRELNTEAFF

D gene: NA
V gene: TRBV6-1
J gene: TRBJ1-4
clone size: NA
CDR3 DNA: TGTGCCAGCAGTGAATTGGGCAGATTAAATGAAAAACTGTTTTTT
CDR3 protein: CASSELGRLNEKLFF

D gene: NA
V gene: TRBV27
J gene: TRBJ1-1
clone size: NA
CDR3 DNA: TGTGCCAGCAGTTTGGGTTCTAACACTGAAGCTTTCTTT
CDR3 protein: CASSLGSNTEAFF

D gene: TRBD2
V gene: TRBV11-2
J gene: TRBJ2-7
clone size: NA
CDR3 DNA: TGTGCCAGCAGCTCCTCCGGCGGGCTAGCGGGTACATCCTACGAGCAGTACTTC
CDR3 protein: CASSSSGGLAGTSYEQYF

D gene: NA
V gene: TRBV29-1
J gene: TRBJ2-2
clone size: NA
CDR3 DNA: TGCAGCGCCCTGGGGGGACCCGGGGAGCTGTTTTTT
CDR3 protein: CSALGGPGELFF

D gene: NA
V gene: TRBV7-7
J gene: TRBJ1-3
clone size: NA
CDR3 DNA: TGTGCTAGCAGCTTAGGGATGGGGTCTGGAAACACCATATATTTT
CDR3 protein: CASSLGMGSGNTIYF

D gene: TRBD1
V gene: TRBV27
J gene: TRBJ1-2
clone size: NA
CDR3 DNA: TGTGCCAGCAGTCTTGGGACAGCTTATGGCTACACCTTC
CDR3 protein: CASSLGTAYGYTF

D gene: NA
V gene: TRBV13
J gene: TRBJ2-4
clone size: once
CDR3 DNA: TGTGCCAGCAGCTTAGGGGCAGCGCTAGCCAAAAACATTCAGTACTTC
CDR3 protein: CASSLGAALAKNIQYF

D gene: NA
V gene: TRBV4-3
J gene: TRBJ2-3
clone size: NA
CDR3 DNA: TGCGCCAGCAGCCTCGGGGTCGGGGCAGATACGCAGTATTTT
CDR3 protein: CASSLGVGADTQYF

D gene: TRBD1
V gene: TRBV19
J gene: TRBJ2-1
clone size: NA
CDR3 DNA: TGTGCCACCCATACAGGGGGGACCTACAATGAGCAGTTCTTC
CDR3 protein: CATHTGGTYNEQFF

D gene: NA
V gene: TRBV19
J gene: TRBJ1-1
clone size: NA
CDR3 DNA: TGTGCCAGTATTGTTGGTGCAGGCGCGAACACTGAAGCTTTCTTT
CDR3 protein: CASIVGAGANTEAFF